This note documents a single T cell receptor beta chain sequence. The antigen is not known. Trimming stripped 4 bases from V and 2 bases from J, with 12 bases between. This CDR3 contains 14 residues. The germline V gene encodes CDR1 GTSNPN and CDR2 SVGIG (reference sequence). Through a sample-barcoded 5' primer and a J-beta primer mix, a second PCR was run for roughly 7 to 11 cycles. Each cDNA molecule carried a tag from a template-switch adaptor that contained 12 random nucleotides. TCRdb analysed the 5' RACE reads with MiXCR anew, one entry per CDR3 protein. This table has about 1.5 million distinct CDR3 sequences, 42% appearing once. The entry originates in a study of blood T cells in healthy people across ages. Study-level findings and limits: Relative to aged donors, long-lived donors carried more naive CD4+ cells and displayed higher diversity. Lack of knowledge of donor CMV status possibly confounded expanded clonotype changes. Diversity figures derived from one million T cells were judged to underestimate the true value.

Sequencing was done on a sample of blood. The chain links TRBV30 to TRBJ1-5, with a possible D match to TRBD1 (5 bases). The sequence derives from a young woman in good health. CDR3 in amino acids: CAWNEGLGNQPQHF. Written as DNA, the CDR3 is TGTGCCTGGAATGAGGGGCTTGGCAATCAGCCCCAGCATTTT.